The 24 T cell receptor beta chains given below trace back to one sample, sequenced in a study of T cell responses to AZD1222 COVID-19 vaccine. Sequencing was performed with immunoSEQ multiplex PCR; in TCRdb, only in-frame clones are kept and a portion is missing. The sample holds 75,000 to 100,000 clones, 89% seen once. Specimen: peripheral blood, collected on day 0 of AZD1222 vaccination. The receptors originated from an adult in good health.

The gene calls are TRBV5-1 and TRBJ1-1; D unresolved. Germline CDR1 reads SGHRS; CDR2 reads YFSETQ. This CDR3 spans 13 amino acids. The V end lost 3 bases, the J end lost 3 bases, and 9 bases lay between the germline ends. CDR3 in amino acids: CASSSVVDTEAFF. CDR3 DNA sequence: TGCGCCAGCAGCTCCGTGGTGGACACTGAAGCTTTCTTT. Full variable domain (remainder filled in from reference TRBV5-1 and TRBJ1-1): KAGVTQTPRYLIKTRGQQVTLSCSPISGHRSVSWYQQTPGQGLQFLFEYFSETQRNKGNFPGRFSGRQFSNSRSEMNVSTLELGDSALYLCASSSVVDTEAFFGQGTRLTVV.

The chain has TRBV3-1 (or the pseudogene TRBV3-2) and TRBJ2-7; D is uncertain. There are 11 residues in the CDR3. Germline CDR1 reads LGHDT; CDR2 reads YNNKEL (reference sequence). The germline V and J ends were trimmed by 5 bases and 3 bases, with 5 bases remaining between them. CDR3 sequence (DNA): TGTGCCAGCAGCTCCGGCTACGAGCAGTACTTC. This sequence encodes CASSSGYEQYF.

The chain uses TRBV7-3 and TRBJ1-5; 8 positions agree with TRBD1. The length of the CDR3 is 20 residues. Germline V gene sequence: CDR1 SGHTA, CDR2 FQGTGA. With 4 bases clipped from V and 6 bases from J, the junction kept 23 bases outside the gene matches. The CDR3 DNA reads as TGTGCCAGCAGCTACGATCCCAAGAGACAGGGGTCCTCCTTCCCTCAGCCCCAGCATTTT. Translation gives CASSYDPKRQGSSFPQPQHF. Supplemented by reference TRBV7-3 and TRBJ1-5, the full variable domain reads GAGVSQTPSNKVTEKGKYVELRCDPISGHTALYWYRQSLGQGPEFLIYFQGTGAADDSGLPNDRFFAVRPEGSVSTLKIQRTERGDSAVYLCASSYDPKRQGSSFPQPQHFGDGTRLSIL.

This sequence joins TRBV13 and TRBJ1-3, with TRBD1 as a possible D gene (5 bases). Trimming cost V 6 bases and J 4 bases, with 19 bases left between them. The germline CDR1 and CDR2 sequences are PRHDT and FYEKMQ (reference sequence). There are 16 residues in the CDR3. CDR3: CASRFGAAFGGNTIYF. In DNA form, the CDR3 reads TGTGCCAGCAGATTTGGGGCAGCCTTCGGAGGAAACACCATATATTTT.

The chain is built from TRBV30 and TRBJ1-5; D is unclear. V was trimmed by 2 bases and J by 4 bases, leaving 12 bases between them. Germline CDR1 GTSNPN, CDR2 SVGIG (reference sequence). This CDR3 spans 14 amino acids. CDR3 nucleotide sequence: TGTGCCTGGAGTCACCTGACGGGGAATCAGCCCCAGCATTTT. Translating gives CAWSHLTGNQPQHF.

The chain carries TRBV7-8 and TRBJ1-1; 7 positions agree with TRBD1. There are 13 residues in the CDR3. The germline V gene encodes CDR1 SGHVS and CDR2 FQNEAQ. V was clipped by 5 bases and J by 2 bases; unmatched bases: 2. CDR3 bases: TGTGCCAGCAGCGGGACAGCTAACACTGAAGCTTTCTTT. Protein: CASSGTANTEAFF.

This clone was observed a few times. The CDR3 DNA is TGTGCCAGCAGTCCGGGACTAGTTAGAGAGCAGTACTTC. Translated, it gives CASSPGLVREQYF. The J gene is TRBJ2-7, the V gene TRBV12-3 or TRBV12-4; 8 bases line up with TRBD2. CDR3 size: 13 residues. V gave up 5 bases and J gave up 7 bases; unmatched junction bases: 7.

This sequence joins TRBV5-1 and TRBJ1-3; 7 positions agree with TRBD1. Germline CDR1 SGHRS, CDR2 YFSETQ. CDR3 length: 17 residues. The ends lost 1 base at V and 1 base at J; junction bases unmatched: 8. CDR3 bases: TGCGCCAGCAGCTTGAGGCCAGGGGGAATTTCTGGAAACACCATATATTTT. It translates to CASSLRPGGISGNTIYF.

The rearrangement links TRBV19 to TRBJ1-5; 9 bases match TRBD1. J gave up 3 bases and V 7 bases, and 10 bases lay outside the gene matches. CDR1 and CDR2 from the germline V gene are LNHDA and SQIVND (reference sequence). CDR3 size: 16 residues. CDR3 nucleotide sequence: TGTGCCAGTACTCCAAAAAGGACAGGGGCCAATCAGCCCCAGCATTTT. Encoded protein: CASTPKRTGANQPQHF.

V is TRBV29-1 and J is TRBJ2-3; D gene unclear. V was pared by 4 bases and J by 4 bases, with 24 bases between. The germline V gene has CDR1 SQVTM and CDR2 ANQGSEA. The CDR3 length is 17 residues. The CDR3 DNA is TGCAGCGTTGGAAACCCGACCGGACGGCACTCCTCAGATACGCAGTATTTT. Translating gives CSVGNPTGRHSSDTQYF.

CDR3 residues: CASSPRGDSPLHF. CDR3 bases: TGTGCCAGCTCACCACGGGGGGATTCACCCCTCCACTTT. V usage is TRBV18 and J usage is TRBJ1-6, with a possible D match to TRBD1 (5 bases). CDR1 is KGHSH and CDR2 is LQKENI in the germline V gene. V lost 1 base and J lost 8, with 6 bases in between. The CDR3 length is 13 residues.

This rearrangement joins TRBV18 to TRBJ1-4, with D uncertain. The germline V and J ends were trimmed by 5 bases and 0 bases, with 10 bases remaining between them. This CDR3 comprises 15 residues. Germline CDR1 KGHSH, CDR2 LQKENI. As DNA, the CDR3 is TGTGCCAGCTCAAACAGACGGACAACTAATGAAAAACTGTTTTTT. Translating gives CASSNRRTTNEKLFF.

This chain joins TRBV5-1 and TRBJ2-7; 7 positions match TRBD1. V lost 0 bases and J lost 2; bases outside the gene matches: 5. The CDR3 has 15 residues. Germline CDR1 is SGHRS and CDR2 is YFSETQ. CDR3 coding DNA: TGCGCCAGCAGCTTGGTTCAGGGGGTCCCCTACGAGCAGTACTTC. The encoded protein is CASSLVQGVPYEQYF.

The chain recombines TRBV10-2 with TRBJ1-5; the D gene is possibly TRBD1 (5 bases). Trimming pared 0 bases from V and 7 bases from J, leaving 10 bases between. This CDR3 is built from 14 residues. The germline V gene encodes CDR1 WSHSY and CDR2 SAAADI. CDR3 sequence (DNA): TGCGCCAGCAGTGAGTCTCGGAGGGACCAGCCCCAGCATTTT. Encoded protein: CASSESRRDQPQHF.

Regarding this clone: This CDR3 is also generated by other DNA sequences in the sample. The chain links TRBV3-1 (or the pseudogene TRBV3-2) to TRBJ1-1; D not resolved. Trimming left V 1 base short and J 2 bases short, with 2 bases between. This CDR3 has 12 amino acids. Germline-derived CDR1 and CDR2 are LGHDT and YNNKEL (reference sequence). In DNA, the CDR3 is TGTGCCAGCAGCCAAGTTAACACTGAAGCTTTCTTT. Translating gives CASSQVNTEAFF.

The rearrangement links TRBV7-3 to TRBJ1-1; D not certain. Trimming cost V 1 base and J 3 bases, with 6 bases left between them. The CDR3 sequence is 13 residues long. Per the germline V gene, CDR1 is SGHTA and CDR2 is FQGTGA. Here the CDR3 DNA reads TGTGCCAGCAGCTTAAATGGAGACACTGAAGCTTTCTTT. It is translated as CASSLNGDTEAFF.

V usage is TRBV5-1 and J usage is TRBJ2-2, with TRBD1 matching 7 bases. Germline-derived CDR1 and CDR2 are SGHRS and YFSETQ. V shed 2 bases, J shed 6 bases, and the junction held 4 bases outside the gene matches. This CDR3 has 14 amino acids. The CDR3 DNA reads TGCGCCAGCAGCTTCAGACAGGGCCCCGGGGAGCTGTTTTTT. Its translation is CASSFRQGPGELFF. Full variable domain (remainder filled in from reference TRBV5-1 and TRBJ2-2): KAGVTQTPRYLIKTRGQQVTLSCSPISGHRSVSWYQQTPGQGLQFLFEYFSETQRNKGNFPGRFSGRQFSNSRSEMNVSTLELGDSALYLCASSFRQGPGELFFGEGSRLTVL.

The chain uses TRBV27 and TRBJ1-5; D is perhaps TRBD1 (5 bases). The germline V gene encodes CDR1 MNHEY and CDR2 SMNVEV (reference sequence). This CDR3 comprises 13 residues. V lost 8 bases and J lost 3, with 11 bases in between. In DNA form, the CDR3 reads TGTGCCAGCGGTCGGGACTCCAATCAGCCCCAGCATTTT. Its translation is CASGRDSNQPQHF.

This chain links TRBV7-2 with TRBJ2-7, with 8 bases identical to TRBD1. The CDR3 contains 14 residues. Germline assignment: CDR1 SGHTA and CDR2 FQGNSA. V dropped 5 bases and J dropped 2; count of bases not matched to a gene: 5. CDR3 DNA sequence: TGTGCCAGCAGCCCTCTGACAGGGGCCTACGAGCAGTACTTC. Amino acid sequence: CASSPLTGAYEQYF.

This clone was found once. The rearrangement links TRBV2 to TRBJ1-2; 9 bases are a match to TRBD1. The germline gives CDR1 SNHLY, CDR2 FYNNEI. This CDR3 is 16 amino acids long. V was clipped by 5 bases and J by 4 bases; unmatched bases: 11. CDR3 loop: CASSSLPGTGIYGYTF. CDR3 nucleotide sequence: TGTGCCAGCAGTTCGCTGCCCGGGACAGGGATCTATGGCTACACCTTC.

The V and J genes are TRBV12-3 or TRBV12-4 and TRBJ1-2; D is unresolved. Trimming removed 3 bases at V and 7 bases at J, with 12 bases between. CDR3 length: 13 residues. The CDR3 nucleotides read TGTGCCAGCAGTTTGGAAGAACATACTGGCTACACCTTC. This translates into CASSLEEHTGYTF.

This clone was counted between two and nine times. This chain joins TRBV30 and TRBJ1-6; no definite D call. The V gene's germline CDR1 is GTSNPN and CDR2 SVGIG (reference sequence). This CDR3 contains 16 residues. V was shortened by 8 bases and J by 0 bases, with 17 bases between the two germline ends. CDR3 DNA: TGTGCCGCCCTCCATTCGTGGGACTCCTATAATTCACCCCTCCACTTT. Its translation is CAALHSWDSYNSPLHF.

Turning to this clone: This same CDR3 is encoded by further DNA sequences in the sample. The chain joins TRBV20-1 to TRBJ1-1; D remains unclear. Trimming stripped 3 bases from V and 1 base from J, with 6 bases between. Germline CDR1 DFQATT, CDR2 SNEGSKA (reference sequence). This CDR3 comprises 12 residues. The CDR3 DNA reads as TGCAGTGCTAGTAGTGGGAACACTGAAGCTTTCTTT. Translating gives CSASSGNTEAFF.

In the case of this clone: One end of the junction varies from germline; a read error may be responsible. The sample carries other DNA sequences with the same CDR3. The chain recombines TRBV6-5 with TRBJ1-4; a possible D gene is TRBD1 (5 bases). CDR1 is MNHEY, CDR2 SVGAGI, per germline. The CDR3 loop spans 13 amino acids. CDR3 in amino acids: CASSYRTNEKLFF. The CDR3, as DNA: TGTGCTAGCAGTTACAGGACTAATGAAAAACTGTTTTTT.